A selection of T cell receptor beta chains follows, all from one sample in a study of shared clonotypes between healthy human individuals. TCRdb keeps only in-frame clones here, not all; method: immunoSEQ multiplex PCR. The sample lists millions of clones; about 95% were seen once. Sequenced input: naive CD4+ T cells sorted from blood. The source is a man between 18 and 35 years old in good health. CDR3s include the opening cysteine and the closing phenylalanine or tryptophan. D genes are given only for firm matches. A clone size is listed for some rows: how often the clone was seen (once, few, many), or a class if it is expanded.

TRBD2 TRBJ2-1 . TRBV9 CASSVGGTSVQVHEQFF TGTGCCAGCAGCGTAGGGGGGACTAGCGTGCAGGTCCATGAGCAGTTCTTC
TRBD1 TRBJ2-6 . TRBV19 CASSSRGKASGANVLTF TGTGCCAGTAGTTCCAGGGGGAAGGCCTCTGGGGCCAACGTCCTGACTTTC
. TRBJ1-2 . TRBV30 CAWSRGEANYGYTF TGTGCCTGGAGTAGGGGGGAAGCCAACTATGGCTACACCTTC
TRBD1 TRBJ2-7 . TRBV4-1 CASSRDWDSYLYEQYF TGCGCCAGCAGCCGCGATTGGGACAGTTATCTCTACGAGCAGTACTTC
. TRBJ2-1 . TRBV6-4 CASSSSYYNEQFF TGTGCCAGCAGTTCCTCTTACTACAATGAGCAGTTCTTC
. TRBJ2-7 . TRBV9 CASSNTWGPEYEQYF TGTGCCAGCAGCAATACTTGGGGGCCAGAGTACGAGCAGTACTTC
TRBD2 TRBJ2-7 . TRBV5-1 CASSLGLAGGGGHEQYF TGCGCCAGCAGCCTCGGACTAGCGGGAGGAGGAGGGCACGAGCAGTACTTC
TRBD1 TRBJ1-2 . TRBV5-4 CASSLGQGAHYGYTF TGTGCCAGCAGCTTGGGGCAGGGGGCTCACTATGGCTACACCTTC
. TRBJ1-5 . TRBV19 CASSLPTWRVGNQPQHF TGTGCCAGTAGCCTCCCAACCTGGAGGGTGGGCAATCAGCCCCAGCATTTT
. TRBJ2-2 . TRBV10-1 CASSMGVNTGELFF TGCGCCAGCAGTATGGGGGTGAACACCGGGGAGCTGTTTTTT
. TRBJ2-3 . TRBV5-1 CASGAGHTDTQYF TGCGCCAGTGGAGCGGGACACACAGATACGCAGTATTTT
. TRBJ1-2 once TRBV18 CASSPSLDYGYTF TGTGCCAGCTCACCGAGTCTGGACTATGGCTACACCTTC
. TRBJ1-1 . TRBV9 CASSATYWAFGENTEAFF TGTGCCAGCAGCGCCACCTATTGGGCCTTCGGGGAGAACACTGAAGCTTTCTTT
. TRBJ2-5 . TRBV2 CASRGRWEIQETQYF TGTGCCAGCAGGGGGAGGTGGGAGATCCAAGAGACCCAGTACTTC
TRBD2 TRBJ2-7 . TRBV4-2 CASSQGTSVYEQYF TGTGCCAGCAGTCAAGGGACTAGCGTCTACGAGCAGTACTTC
. TRBJ2-2 . TRBV30 CAWSVYRSGELFF TGTGCCTGGAGTGTATATCGGTCCGGGGAGCTGTTTTTT
. TRBJ1-4 . TRBV19 CASNSYWVTNEKLFF TGTGCCAGTAATTCGTATTGGGTTACTAATGAAAAACTGTTTTTT
TRBD1 TRBJ2-7 . TRBV5-1 CASSLGQGRSYEQYF TGCGCCAGCAGCTTGGGACAGGGGCGCTCCTACGAGCAGTACTTC
. TRBJ1-1 once TRBV18 CASSPRQEWNTEAFF TGTGCCAGCTCACCCCGACAGGAATGGAACACTGAAGCTTTCTTT
. TRBJ1-2 . TRBV6-5 CASSYSGGGYGYTF TGTGCCAGCAGTTACTCTGGGGGTGGCTATGGCTACACCTTC
. TRBJ1-1 . TRBV6-5 CASNRGGSNTEAFF TGTGCCAGCAACCGAGGGGGGTCAAACACTGAAGCTTTCTTT
. TRBJ2-5 . TRBV4-2 CASSQDGEMRETQYF TGTGCCAGCAGCCAAGACGGGGAGATGAGAGAGACCCAGTACTTC
. TRBJ1-1 once TRBV28 CASSLPQGGRLTEAFF TGTGCCAGCAGTTTACCACAAGGGGGGCGGCTAACTGAAGCTTTCTTT
TRBD2 TRBJ2-3 . TRBV30 CAWTTSGLWDTQYF TGTGCCTGGACAACTAGCGGACTTTGGGATACGCAGTATTTT
. TRBJ1-2 . TRBV6-5 CASRPQGNYGYTF TGTGCCAGCAGGCCACAGGGAAACTATGGCTACACCTTC
. TRBJ1-1 . TRBV11-2 CASSPEGGHTEAFF TGTGCCAGCAGCCCTGAGGGAGGGCACACTGAAGCTTTCTTT
. TRBJ2-5 . TRBV2 CASSEALHYSQETQYF TGTGCCAGCAGTGAAGCGCTTCACTATTCCCAAGAGACCCAGTACTTC
. TRBJ2-1 . TRBV9 CASSPRRTDLDGNEQFF TGTGCCAGCAGCCCCCGTCGGACGGACTTGGACGGTAATGAGCAGTTCTTC
. TRBJ2-7 . TRBV2 CASSRDWEYEQYF TGTGCCAGCAGCCGGGACTGGGAATACGAGCAGTACTTC
TRBD1 TRBJ2-2 . TRBV7-3 CASSVNRDSANTGELFF TGTGCCAGCAGCGTAAACCGGGACAGCGCTAACACCGGGGAGCTGTTTTTT
TRBD1 TRBJ2-7 once TRBV9 CASSKGTAPYEQYF TGTGCCAGCAGCAAGGGGACAGCCCCCTACGAGCAGTACTTC
TRBD2 TRBJ2-1 . TRBV5-1 CASSLPAGTLLLSYNEQFF TGCGCCAGCAGCTTGCCAGCGGGAACGTTATTACTCTCTTACAATGAGCAGTTCTTC
. TRBJ2-3 . TRBV7-3 CASSSPPTDTQYF TGTGCCAGCAGCTCCCCTCCCACAGATACGCAGTATTTT
TRBD1 TRBJ1-2 . TRBV5-4 CASSQGGTLIYGYTF TGTGCCAGCAGCCAGGGGGGCACGCTAATCTATGGCTACACCTTC
. TRBJ1-2 . TRBV5-6 CASTLGTSDYGYTF TGTGCCAGCACCCTCGGGACATCCGACTATGGCTACACCTTC
. TRBJ1-1 . TRBV30 CAWHRGGTEAFF TGTGCCTGGCATAGGGGTGGCACTGAAGCTTTCTTT
. TRBJ1-5 . TRBV30 CAWSPGPLTNQPQHF TGTGCCTGGAGCCCTGGACCCCTCACCAATCAGCCCCAGCATTTT
. TRBJ1-3 . TRBV6-1 CASSEARQGNFYTIYF TGTGCCAGCAGTGAAGCCCGCCAGGGGAACTTCTACACCATATATTTT
TRBD2 TRBJ2-1 . TRBV7-2 CASSLRSGSYNEQFF TGTGCCAGCAGCCTCCGAAGCGGGAGCTACAATGAGCAGTTCTTC
TRBD1 TRBJ2-7 . TRBV5-1 CASSADRGTYEQYF TGCGCCAGCAGCGCCGACAGGGGAACCTACGAGCAGTACTTC
. TRBJ2-7 . TRBV28 CASSWTDEQYF TGTGCCAGCAGCTGGACGGACGAGCAGTACTTC
TRBD1 TRBJ1-1 . TRBV18 CASSPRQGNMNTEAFF TGTGCCAGCTCACCCAGACAGGGGAATATGAACACTGAAGCTTTCTTT
. TRBJ1-5 . TRBV5-1 CASSLNGADNQPQHF TGCGCCAGCAGCTTGAACGGGGCAGACAATCAGCCCCAGCATTTT
TRBD1 TRBJ1-1 once TRBV11-2 CASTLGDRGTEAFF TGTGCCAGCACCCTAGGGGACAGGGGCACTGAAGCTTTCTTT
TRBD2 TRBJ2-2 . TRBV5-4 CASSLASGTAGELFF TGTGCCAGCAGCTTGGCAAGCGGGACTGCCGGGGAGCTGTTTTTT
. TRBJ1-2 . TRBV13 CASSLGWEINYGYTF TGTGCCAGCAGCTTAGGCTGGGAGATAAACTATGGCTACACCTTC
. TRBJ1-1 . TRBV18 CASSLTEGVNTEAFF TGTGCCAGCTCACTGACAGAGGGGGTGAACACTGAAGCTTTCTTT